This TCR beta chain was identified in a study of beta chain features in type 1 diabetes. The ends lost 3 bases at V and 6 bases at J; junction bases unmatched: 6. CDR1 and CDR2 from the germline V gene are MGHDK and SYGVNS. The CDR3 totals 15 residues. The authors reverse transcribed all of the isolated RNA, so sequencing captured expressed TCRB transcripts. Produced via immunoSEQ multiplex PCR; TCRdb's table is partial and in-frame only. Of about 40,000 clones in the sample, over 45% were seen once. The sequenced material came from central memory CD4+ T cells from blood. The TCR sequence derives from a young woman in good health. The rearrangement joins TRBV25-1 to TRBJ2-2, with 8 bases aligning to TRBD2. Written as DNA, the CDR3 is TGTGCCAGCAGTGACACTAGCGGTTTCTCCGGGGAGCTGTTTTTT. Protein sequence: CASSDTSGFSGELFF. Full variable domain (missing parts from reference TRBV25-1 and TRBJ2-2): EADIYQTPRYLVIGTGKKITLECSQTMGHDKMYWYQQDPGMELHLIHYSYGVNSTEKGDLSSESTVSRIRTEHFPLTLESARPSHTSQYLCASSDTSGFSGELFFGEGSRLTVL.